These T cell receptor beta chains were read from a single sample in a study of blood T cells in healthy people across ages. MiXCR was run by TCRdb on the 5' RACE reads, yielding one entry per CDR3 protein. The sample has almost 550,000 distinct CDR3 sequences, 24% seen once; the top ten hold roughly 9%. These data were likewise used in another study, on T cells of mothers and their children.

Specimen: blood. The source of these receptors is a boy aged 10-17 years in good health. CDR3s include the opening cysteine and the closing phenylalanine or tryptophan. D genes are given only for firm matches. Clone size is stated in some rows and not others, as once, few, many or a class when expanded.

D gene	clone size	J gene	V gene	CDR3 DNA	CDR3 protein
-	many	TRBJ2-7	TRBV11-1	TGTGCCAGCAGCTTAGGGCGAGGAGACTCCTACGAGCAGTACTTC	CASSLGRGDSYEQYF
-	few	TRBJ1-2	TRBV9	TGTGCCAGCAGCGTAGCACACTATGGCTACACCTTC	CASSVAHYGYTF
TRBD1	few	TRBJ2-7	TRBV20-1	TGCAGTGCTAGGCCCCAGGGACAGGGAGGTTACGAGCAGTACTTC	CSARPQGQGGYEQYF
TRBD1	-	TRBJ2-4	TRBV7-2	TGTGCCAGCAGCTCCCGGGACAGGGGCATCATTCAGTACTTC	CASSSRDRGIIQYF
-	few	TRBJ2-3	TRBV12-3/TRBV12-4	TGTGCCAGCAGTTTTTACGGGGCTAGCTCAGATACGCAGTATTTT	CASSFYGASSDTQYF
-	few	TRBJ1-1	TRBV6-5	TGTGCCAGCAGTTATACCCGGGGAGTTTGGCCTGAAGCTTTCTTT	CASSYTRGVWPEAFF
TRBD1	-	TRBJ2-1	TRBV18	TGTGCCAGCTCACCACAGGGGGCATTGTATGAGCAGTTCTTC	CASSPQGALYEQFF
-	-	TRBJ1-1	TRBV2	TGTACCAGCAGTGATTTTGGCGGGGCAGCTGAAGCTTTCTTT	CTSSDFGGAAEAFF
-	many	TRBJ2-5	TRBV3-1	TGTGCCAGCAGCCACCGATGGACCTCGAAGGAAGAGACCCAGTACTTC	CASSHRWTSKEETQYF
TRBD2	few	TRBJ2-2	TRBV28	TGTGCCAGCAGTCTCAAGACTAGCGGGGTCAGATTGACCGGGGAGCTGTTTTTT	CASSLKTSGVRLTGELFF
-	few	TRBJ1-6	TRBV20-1	TGCAGTGCTAGAGGCAAACAGTCAAGGTCTTCACCCCTCCACTTT	CSARGKQSRSSPLHF
-	few	TRBJ2-7	TRBV7-6	TGTGCCAGCACCTCGCAGGGAGTCGAGCAGTACTTC	CASTSQGVEQYF
-	-	TRBJ1-2	TRBV5-1	TGCGCCAGCAGCTTGGGAATAGTCTATTATGGCTACACCTTC	CASSLGIVYYGYTF
-	-	TRBJ2-3	TRBV11-2	TGTGCCAGCAGCTTGATCGACGGGGACACAGATACGCAGTATTTT	CASSLIDGDTDTQYF
-	few	TRBJ1-2	TRBV7-9	TGTGCCAGTGAGGACACAGGGACTAACTATGGCTACACCTTC	CASEDTGTNYGYTF
-	-	TRBJ1-5	TRBV4-3	TGCGCCAGCAGCCAACACCGGGACTCCAATCAGCCCCAGCATTTT	CASSQHRDSNQPQHF
TRBD2	few	TRBJ2-1	TRBV5-6	TGTGCCAGCAGCTCCACGGGGGGGAGCGGTTCGAGTGAGCAGTTCTTC	CASSSTGGSGSSEQFF
TRBD1	few	TRBJ1-1	TRBV3-1	TGCGCCAGCAGCCAAGCTAGACAGGGACGGACTGAAGCTTTCTTT	CASSQARQGRTEAFF
-	-	TRBJ2-5	TRBV5-1	TGCGCCAGCAGCGAACAATTCTTGGGGTTGGAGACCCAGTACTTC	CASSEQFLGLETQYF
TRBD2	-	TRBJ2-7	TRBV20-1	TGCAGTGCTAGTGGGGCGGGGGGGAGTCCCTACGAGCAGTACTTC	CSASGAGGSPYEQYF
-	-	TRBJ1-2	TRBV5-1	TGCGCCAGCAGCCTGGGCCCATCGGGAGCTAACTATGGCTACACCTTC	CASSLGPSGANYGYTF
TRBD2	few	TRBJ2-5	TRBV27	TGTGCCAGCAGTTCTGGGACTAGCGGAGAAGAGACCCAGTACTTC	CASSSGTSGEETQYF